A single sample is the source of the 5 T cell receptor beta chains below, sequenced in a study of OX40 agonist ivuxolimab in advanced cancers. Libraries were prepared by immunoSEQ multiplex PCR; TCRdb keeps only in-frame clonotypes and omits some of them. The table has more than 45,000 clones, approximately 91% seen once. The sample was CD4+ or CD8+ T cells sorted from blood, taken in a trial of the OX40 agonist ivuxolimab. The receptor source for this set is an adult with an advanced solid tumor such as melanoma, head and neck, liver or kidney cancer.

The V and J genes are TRBV19 and TRBJ1-2; D uncertain. This CDR3 contains 12 residues. V gave up 6 bases and J gave up 7 bases, with 12 bases separating them. The V gene's germline CDR1 is LNHDA and CDR2 SQIVND (reference sequence). In DNA form, the CDR3 reads TGTGCCAGTAGCCTAGACCGGGGTGGCTACACCTTC. Translating gives CASSLDRGGYTF. The full variable domain, its missing parts supplied by reference TRBV19 and TRBJ1-2, is DGGITQSPKYLFRKEGQNVTLSCEQNLNHDAMYWYRQDPGQGLRLIYYSQIVNDFQKGDIAEGYSVSREKKESFPLTVTSAQKNPTAFYLCASSLDRGGYTFGSGTRLTVV.

The rearrangement links TRBV6-6 to TRBJ2-7; no firm D call. The V and J ends lost 8 bases and 4 bases respectively, with 9 bases between them. This CDR3 is built from 11 residues. The germline CDR1 and CDR2 sequences are MNHNY and SVGAGI (reference sequence). CDR3 residues: CASQDFYEQYF. The CDR3 DNA is TGTGCCAGCCAAGACTTTTACGAGCAGTACTTC.

V and J are TRBV6-4 and TRBJ1-5; 11 bases are shared with TRBD1. Germline V CDR1 and CDR2: MRHNA, SNTAGT. With V trimmed by 7 bases and J by 6 bases, 8 bases remained unmatched. The CDR3 extends over 15 amino acids. CDR3 residues: CASNKDRGRGQPQHF. CDR3 DNA: TGTGCCAGCAATAAGGACAGGGGGCGAGGTCAGCCCCAGCATTTT.

This sequence joins TRBV5-6 and TRBJ2-5, with a weak D call TRBD2 (5 bases). In germline, CDR1 is SGHDT, CDR2 YYEEEE. Trimming stripped 2 bases from V and 2 bases from J, with 13 bases between. This CDR3 contains 15 residues. CDR3 sequence: CASSFSVRRQETQYF. The CDR3 DNA reads TGTGCCAGCAGCTTCAGCGTAAGGAGGCAAGAGACCCAGTACTTC.

This clone was seen only a few times. The chain links TRBV5-1 to TRBJ1-2; D gene unclear. There are 15 residues in the CDR3. The ends were cut back, 4 bases at V and 7 bases at J, with 20 bases in the middle. In germline, CDR1 is SGHRS, CDR2 YFSETQ. CDR3 DNA sequence: TGCGCCAGCAGCAGGACCGAAAGTGGCGGCTTTGGCTACACCTTC. Protein product: CASSRTESGGFGYTF.